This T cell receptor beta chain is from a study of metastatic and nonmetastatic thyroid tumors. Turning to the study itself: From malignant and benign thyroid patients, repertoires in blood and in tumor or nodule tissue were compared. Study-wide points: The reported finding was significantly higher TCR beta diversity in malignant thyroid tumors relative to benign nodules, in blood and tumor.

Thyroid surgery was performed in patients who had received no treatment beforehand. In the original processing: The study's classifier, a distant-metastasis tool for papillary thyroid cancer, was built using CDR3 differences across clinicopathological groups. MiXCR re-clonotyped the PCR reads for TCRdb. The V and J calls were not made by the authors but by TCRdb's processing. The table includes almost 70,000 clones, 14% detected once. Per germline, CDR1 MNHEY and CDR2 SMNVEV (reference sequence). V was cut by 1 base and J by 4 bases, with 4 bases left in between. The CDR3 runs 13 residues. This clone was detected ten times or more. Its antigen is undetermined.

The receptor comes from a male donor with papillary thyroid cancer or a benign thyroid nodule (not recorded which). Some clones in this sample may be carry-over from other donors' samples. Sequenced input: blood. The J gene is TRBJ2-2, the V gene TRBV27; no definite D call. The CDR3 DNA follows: TGTGCCAGCAGTTTATGGGTCACCGGGGAGCTGTTTTTT. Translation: CASSLWVTGELFF.